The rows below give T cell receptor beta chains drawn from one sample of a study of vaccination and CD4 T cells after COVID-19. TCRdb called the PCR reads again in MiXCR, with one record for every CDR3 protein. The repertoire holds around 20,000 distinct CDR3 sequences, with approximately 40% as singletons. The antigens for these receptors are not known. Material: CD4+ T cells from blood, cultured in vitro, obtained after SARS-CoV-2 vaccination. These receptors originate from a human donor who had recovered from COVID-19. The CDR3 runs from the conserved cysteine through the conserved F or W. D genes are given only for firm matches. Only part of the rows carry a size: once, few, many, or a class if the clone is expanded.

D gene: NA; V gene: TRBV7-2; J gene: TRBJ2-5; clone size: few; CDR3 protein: CASSPEVGQETQYF; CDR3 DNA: TGTGCCAGCAGCCCAGAGGTAGGACAAGAGACCCAGTACTTC
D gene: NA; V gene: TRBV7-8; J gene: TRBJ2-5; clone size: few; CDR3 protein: CASSILHAQETQYF; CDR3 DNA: TGTGCCAGCAGCATTCTTCACGCTCAAGAGACCCAGTACTTC
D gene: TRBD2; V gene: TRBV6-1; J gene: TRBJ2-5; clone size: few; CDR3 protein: CASAALAGAHQETQYF; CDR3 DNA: TGTGCCAGCGCCGCACTAGCGGGAGCACACCAAGAGACCCAGTACTTC
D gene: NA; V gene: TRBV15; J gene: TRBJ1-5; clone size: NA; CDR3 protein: CATSRWGEGRSNQPQHF; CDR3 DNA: TGTGCCACCAGCCGCTGGGGGGAGGGGAGAAGCAATCAGCCCCAGCATTTT
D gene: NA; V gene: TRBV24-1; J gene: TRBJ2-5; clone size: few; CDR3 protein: CATSGDYDSQETQYF; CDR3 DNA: TGTGCCACCAGCGGAGACTATGACAGTCAAGAGACCCAGTACTTC
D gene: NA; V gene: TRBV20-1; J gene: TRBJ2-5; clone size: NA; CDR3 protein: CSANLLDPSSETQYF; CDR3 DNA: TGCAGTGCTAACTTACTGGACCCAAGCTCAGAGACCCAGTACTTC
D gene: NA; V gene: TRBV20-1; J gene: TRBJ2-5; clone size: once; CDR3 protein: CSARDITGGGLIQETQYF; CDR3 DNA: TGCAGTGCTAGAGACATTACAGGAGGGGGGCTAATTCAAGAGACCCAGTACTTC
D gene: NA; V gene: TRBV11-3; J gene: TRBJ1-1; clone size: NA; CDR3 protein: CASSLEALMNTEAFF; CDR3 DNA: TGTGCCAGCAGCCTAGAGGCCCTTATGAACACTGAAGCTTTCTTT
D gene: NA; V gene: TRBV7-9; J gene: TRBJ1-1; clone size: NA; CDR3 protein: CASSLDLPIRTEAFF; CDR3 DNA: TGCGCCAGCAGCTTGGATCTCCCAATTCGAACTGAAGCTTTCTTT
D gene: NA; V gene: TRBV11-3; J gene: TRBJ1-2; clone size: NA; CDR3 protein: CASDQGGLYGYTF; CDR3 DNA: TGTGCCAGCGACCAGGGAGGTCTATATGGCTACACCTTC
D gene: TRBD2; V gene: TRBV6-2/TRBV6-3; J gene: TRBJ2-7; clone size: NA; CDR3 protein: CASSYLAGAGEQYF; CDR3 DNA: TGTGCCAGCAGTTACTTAGCGGGAGCTGGAGAGCAGTACTTC
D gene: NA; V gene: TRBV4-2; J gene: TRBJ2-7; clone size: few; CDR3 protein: CASSQELVGNYEQYF; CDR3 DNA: TGTGCCAGCAGCCAAGAGTTGGTGGGGAACTACGAGCAGTACTTC
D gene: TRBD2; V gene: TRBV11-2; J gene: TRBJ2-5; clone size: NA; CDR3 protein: CASSPINRGGGETQYF; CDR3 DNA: TGTGCCAGCAGCCCAATCAATCGGGGGGGCGGGGAGACCCAGTACTTC
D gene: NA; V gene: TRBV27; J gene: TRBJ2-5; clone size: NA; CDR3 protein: CASSPLGAGKETQYF; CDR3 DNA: TGTGCCAGCAGTCCCCTGGGGGCGGGTAAAGAGACCCAGTACTTC
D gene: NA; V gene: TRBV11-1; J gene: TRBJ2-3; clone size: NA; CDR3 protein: CASSLEAISTDTQYF; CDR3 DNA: TGTGCCAGCAGCTTGGAGGCCATAAGCACAGATACGCAGTATTTT
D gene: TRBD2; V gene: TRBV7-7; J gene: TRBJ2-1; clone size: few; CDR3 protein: CASSLAAGGPNEQFF; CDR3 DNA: TGTGCCAGCAGCTTAGCCGCGGGAGGCCCCAATGAGCAGTTCTTC
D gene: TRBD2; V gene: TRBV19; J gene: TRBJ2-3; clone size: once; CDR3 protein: CASSGTSGRPVDF; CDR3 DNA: TGTGCCAGTAGCGGGACTAGCGGCCGCCCAGTGGATTTT
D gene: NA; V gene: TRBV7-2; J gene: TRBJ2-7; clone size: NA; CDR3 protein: CASSDLRSEQYF; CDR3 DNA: TGTGCCAGCAGCGACCTCCGCAGCGAGCAGTACTTC
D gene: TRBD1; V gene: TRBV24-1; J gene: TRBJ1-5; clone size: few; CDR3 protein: CATSDSGTGYNQPQHF; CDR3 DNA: TGTGCCACCAGTGATTCCGGGACAGGGTACAATCAGCCCCAGCATTTT
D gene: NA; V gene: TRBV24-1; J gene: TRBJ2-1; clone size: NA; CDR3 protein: CATGGGWAGTNEQFF; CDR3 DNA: TGTGCCACCGGAGGTGGGTGGGCCGGGACAAATGAGCAGTTCTTC
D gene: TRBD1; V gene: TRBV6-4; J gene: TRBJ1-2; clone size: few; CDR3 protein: CASTQNRGQGGYTF; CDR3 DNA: TGTGCCAGCACCCAAAACAGGGGGCAAGGTGGCTACACCTTC
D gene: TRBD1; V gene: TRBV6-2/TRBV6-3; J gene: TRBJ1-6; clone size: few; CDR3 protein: CASSPRLPGQINSPLHF; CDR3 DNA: TGTGCCAGCAGTCCGAGACTTCCGGGACAGATTAATTCACCCCTCCACTTT
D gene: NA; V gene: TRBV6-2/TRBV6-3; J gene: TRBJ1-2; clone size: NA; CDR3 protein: CASSSRGSDGYTF; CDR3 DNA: TGTGCCAGCAGTTCGCGGGGTTCGGATGGCTACACCTTC
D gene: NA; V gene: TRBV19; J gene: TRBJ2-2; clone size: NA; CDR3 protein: CASSIDLAYHVTGELFF; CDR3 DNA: TGTGCCAGTAGTATAGATCTGGCGTATCACGTCACCGGGGAGCTGTTTTTT
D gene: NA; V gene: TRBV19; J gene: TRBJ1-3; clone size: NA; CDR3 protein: CASSMPSTADSGNTIYF; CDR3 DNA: TGTGCCAGTAGTATGCCCTCAACAGCTGACTCTGGAAACACCATATATTTT
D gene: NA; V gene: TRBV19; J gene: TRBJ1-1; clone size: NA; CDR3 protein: CASTLRGGNTEAFF; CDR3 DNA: TGTGCCAGTACTTTAAGGGGGGGGAACACTGAAGCTTTCTTT
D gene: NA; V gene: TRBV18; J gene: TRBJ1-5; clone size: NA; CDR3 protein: CASSPGFGQPQHF; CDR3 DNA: TGTGCCAGCTCACCGGGATTCGGACAGCCCCAGCATTTT
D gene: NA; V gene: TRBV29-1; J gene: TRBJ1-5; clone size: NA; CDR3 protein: CSVEVAGVQHF; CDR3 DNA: TGCAGCGTTGAGGTGGCAGGGGTCCAGCATTTT
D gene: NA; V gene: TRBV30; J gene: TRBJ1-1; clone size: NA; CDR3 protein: CAWIQSEAFF; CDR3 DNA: TGTGCCTGGATACAATCAGAAGCTTTCTTT
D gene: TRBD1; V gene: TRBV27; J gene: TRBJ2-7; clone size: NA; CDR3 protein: CASSSGQGRSYEQYF; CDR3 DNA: TGTGCCAGCAGTTCGGGACAGGGGCGTTCCTACGAGCAGTACTTC
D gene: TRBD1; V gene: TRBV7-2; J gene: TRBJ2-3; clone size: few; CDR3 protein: CASNEQGTDTQYF; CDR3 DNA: TGTGCCAGCAACGAACAGGGGACAGATACGCAGTATTTT
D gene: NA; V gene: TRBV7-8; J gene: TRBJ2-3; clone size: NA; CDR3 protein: CASSQPGRTDTQYF; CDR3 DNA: TGTGCCAGCAGCCAACCAGGGCGGACAGATACGCAGTATTTT
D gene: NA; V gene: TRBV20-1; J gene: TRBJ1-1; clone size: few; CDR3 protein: CSASPGMNTEAFF; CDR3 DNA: TGCAGTGCTAGTCCCGGGATGAACACTGAAGCTTTCTTT
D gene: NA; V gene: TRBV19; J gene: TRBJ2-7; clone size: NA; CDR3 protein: CASSTSVGGGYEQYF; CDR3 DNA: TGTGCCAGTAGTACGTCAGTCGGAGGGGGATACGAGCAGTACTTC
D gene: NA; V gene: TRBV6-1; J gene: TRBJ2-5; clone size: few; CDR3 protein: CASSQASETQYF; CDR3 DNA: TGTGCCAGCAGTCAAGCATCGGAGACCCAGTACTTC
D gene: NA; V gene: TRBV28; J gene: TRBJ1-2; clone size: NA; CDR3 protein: CASSFSNYGYTF; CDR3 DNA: TGTGCCAGCAGTTTCTCTAACTATGGCTACACCTTC
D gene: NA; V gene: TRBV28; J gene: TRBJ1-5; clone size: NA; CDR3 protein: CASSLLAGFQPQHF; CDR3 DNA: TGTGCCAGCAGTTTATTAGCCGGTTTTCAGCCCCAGCATTTT
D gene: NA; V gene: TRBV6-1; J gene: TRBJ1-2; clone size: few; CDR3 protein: CASRNNHREMGDGYTF; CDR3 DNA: TGTGCCAGCAGGAACAATCACAGGGAGATGGGGGATGGCTACACCTTC
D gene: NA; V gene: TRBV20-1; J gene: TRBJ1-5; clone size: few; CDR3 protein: CSAKAGVNQPQHF; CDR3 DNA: TGCAGTGCCAAGGCGGGAGTAAATCAGCCCCAGCATTTT
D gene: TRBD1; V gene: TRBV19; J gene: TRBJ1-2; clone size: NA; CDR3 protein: CASSIQGVGGYTF; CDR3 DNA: TGTGCCAGTAGTATTCAGGGGGTAGGCGGCTACACCTTC
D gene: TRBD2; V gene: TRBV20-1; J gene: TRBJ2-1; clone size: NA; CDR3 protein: CSAGRTSGSDEQFF; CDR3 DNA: TGCAGTGCTGGCAGGACTAGCGGGAGTGATGAGCAGTTCTTC
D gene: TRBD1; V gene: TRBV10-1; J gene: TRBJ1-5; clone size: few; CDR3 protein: CASRSPTGGADSCNQPQHF; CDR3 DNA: TGCGCCAGCAGGTCTCCCACAGGGGGCGCGGATTCGTGCAATCAGCCCCAGCATTTT
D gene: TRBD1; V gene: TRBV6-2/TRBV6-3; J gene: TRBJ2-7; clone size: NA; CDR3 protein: CASRGTGGQYF; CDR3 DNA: TGTGCCAGCAGAGGGACAGGGGGACAGTACTTC
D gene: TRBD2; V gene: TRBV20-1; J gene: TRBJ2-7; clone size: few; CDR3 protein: CSARRVLPLAGGSNYEQYF; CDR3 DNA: TGCAGTGCTAGAAGGGTCCTCCCCCTAGCGGGAGGCAGCAATTACGAGCAGTACTTC
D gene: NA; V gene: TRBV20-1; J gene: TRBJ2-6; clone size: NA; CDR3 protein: CSASAGALSSGANVLTF; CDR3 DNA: TGCAGTGCTAGCGCAGGCGCCCTGAGCTCTGGGGCCAACGTCCTGACTTTC
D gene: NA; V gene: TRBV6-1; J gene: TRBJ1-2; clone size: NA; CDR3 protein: CASLRGYGYTF; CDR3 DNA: TGTGCCAGCCTCAGGGGCTATGGCTACACCTTC
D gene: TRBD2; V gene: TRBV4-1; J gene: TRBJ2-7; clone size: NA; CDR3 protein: CASSSEASGPYEQYF; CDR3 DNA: TGCGCCAGCAGCTCTGAAGCTAGCGGGCCCTACGAGCAGTACTTC
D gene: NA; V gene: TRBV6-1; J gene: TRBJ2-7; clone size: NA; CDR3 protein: CASSVFGTEDYEQYF; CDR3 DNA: TGTGCCAGCAGCGTCTTCGGGACGGAGGATTACGAGCAGTACTTC